The 19 T cell receptor beta chains below all came from one sample that was sequenced in a study of T cell clonotyping in hematopoietic cell transplantation. Profiling relied on immunoSEQ multiplex PCR, and the TCRdb table lists in-frame clones only, not all of them. Seen here are some 14,000 clones, about 60% observed once, and the top ten hold 8% to 10%. The sequenced sample was PBMCs. The source of these receptors is a human donor who either received an allogeneic hematopoietic cell transplant for a myeloid malignancy or was a related donor (not recorded which). Some clones in this sample may be carry-over from other donors' samples.

This clone turned up a few times. The chain combines TRBV6-1 with TRBJ2-2; 14 bases are shared with TRBD2. CDR1 is MNHNS, CDR2 SASEGT, per germline. V lost 4 bases to trimming and J lost 2 bases; unmatched junction nucleotides: 3. The CDR3 totals 17 residues. The CDR3 region is CASSGLAGGPNTGELFF. CDR3 DNA: TGTGCCAGCAGTGGACTAGCGGGAGGGCCAAACACCGGGGAGCTGTTTTTT.

This clone turned up a few times. The rearrangement uses TRBV7-2 and TRBJ2-2; 9 nucleotides match TRBD1. V lost 5 bases to trimming and J lost 0 bases; unmatched junction nucleotides: 1. The CDR3 sequence is 15 residues long. The germline V gene encodes CDR1 SGHTA and CDR2 FQGNSA. The CDR3 here is CASSRDRANTGELFF. The DNA for the CDR3 is TGTGCCAGCAGCCGGGACAGGGCGAACACCGGGGAGCTGTTTTTT.

The chain couples TRBV4-1 to TRBJ1-2, with a possible D match to TRBD1 (5 bases). Trimming cost V 4 bases and J 4 bases, with 16 bases left between them. CDR1 MGHRA and CDR2 YSYEKL come from the germline V gene. There are 15 residues in the CDR3. The CDR3 DNA sequence: TGCGCCAGCAGCCTAGTGCCCGGGGCCGGCTATGGCTACACCTTC. Its protein is CASSLVPGAGYGYTF.

J is TRBJ2-7 and V is TRBV28; no firm D call. Germline V gene lookup returns CDR1 MDHEN and CDR2 SYDVKM. The length of the CDR3 is 14 residues. Trimming took off 3 bases at V and 2 bases at J, with 11 bases between the two ends. CDR3 sequence: CASSFKGLTYEQYF. CDR3 nucleotide sequence: TGTGCCAGCAGTTTCAAGGGATTAACCTACGAGCAGTACTTC.

The sample holds a few counts of this clone. The same CDR3 arises from other DNA sequences in this sample as well. The chain is built from TRBV6-5 and TRBJ1-2; D not resolved. V gave up 8 bases and J gave up 4 bases, with 14 bases separating them. Germline lookup yields CDR1 MNHEY and CDR2 SVGAGI. The CDR3 is 13 amino acids. CDR3 nucleotides: TGTGCCAGCGGATCACAGCAAATCTATGGCTACACCTTC. Its protein is CASGSQQIYGYTF.

This clone was recorded a few times. The chain is built from TRBV30 and TRBJ1-2; D is possibly TRBD1 (6 bases). Germline V gene lookup returns CDR1 GTSNPN and CDR2 SVGIG (reference sequence). Trimming took off 5 bases at V and 4 bases at J, with 14 bases between the two ends. CDR3 length equals 13 residues. CDR3 nucleotide sequence: TGTGCCTGGTACGACAGGCCGGGCTATGGCTACACCTTC. Its translation: CAWYDRPGYGYTF.

The chain's CDR3 is CASSVDGPGYGYTF. As DNA, the CDR3 is TGTGCCAGCAGTGTGGACGGTCCGGGCTATGGCTACACCTTC. The chain uses TRBV6-1 and TRBJ1-2; D gene ambiguous. Per germline, CDR1 MNHNS and CDR2 SASEGT. The CDR3 loop spans 14 amino acids. The V end was cut by 4 bases, the J end by 4 bases, with 13 bases between.

V is TRBV30 and J is TRBJ2-3; 7 positions match TRBD1. J gave up 3 bases and V 7 bases, and 10 bases lay outside the gene matches. Germline V gene sequence: CDR1 GTSNPN, CDR2 SVGIG (reference sequence). The CDR3 loop spans 14 amino acids. CDR3 in amino acids: CASSIQGRTDTQYF. The CDR3 DNA is TGTGCCTCCTCAATACAGGGGCGGACAGATACGCAGTATTTT. Drawing the rest from reference TRBV30 and TRBJ2-3, the complete variable domain is SQTIHQWPATLVQPVGSPLSLECTVEGTSNPNLYWYRQAAGRGLQLLFYSVGIGQISSEVPQNLSASRPQDRQFILSSKKLLLSDSGFYLCASSIQGRTDTQYFGPGTRLTVL.

This clone has a handful of counts. V is TRBV6-5 and J is TRBJ1-2, with D maybe TRBD1 (6 bases). Trimming removed 9 bases at V and 4 bases at J, with 15 bases between. Germline-derived CDR1 and CDR2 are MNHEY and SVGAGI. This CDR3 spans 13 amino acids. CDR3 DNA sequence: TGTGCCAGTTACAGGGTCGGGATCTATGGCTACACCTTC. This encodes CASYRVGIYGYTF.

V and J are TRBV30 and TRBJ1-5; D is unclear. The CDR3 length is 14 residues. Trimming took off 0 bases at V and 3 bases at J, with 9 bases between the two ends. Germline-derived CDR1 and CDR2 are GTSNPN and SVGIG (reference sequence). The CDR3 bases are TGTGCCTGGAGTGTATGGGGAAACAATCAGCCCCAGCATTTT. The encoded protein is CAWSVWGNNQPQHF.

The chain couples TRBV4-2 to TRBJ1-5, with D perhaps TRBD1 (6 bases). Germline assignment: CDR1 LGHNA and CDR2 YNFKEQ. Trimming left V 0 bases short and J 6 bases short, with 21 bases between. CDR3 length: 18 residues. The CDR3 sequence: CASSQEAGAGAGGQPQHF. The CDR3 DNA reads TGTGCCAGCAGCCAAGAGGCGGGGGCAGGGGCTGGGGGTCAGCCCCAGCATTTT.

V usage is TRBV10-3 and J usage is TRBJ2-3, with 13 bases that match TRBD2. The CDR3 extends over 15 amino acids. J gave up 6 bases and V 5 bases, and 5 bases lay outside the gene matches. The germline CDR1 and CDR2 sequences are ENHRY and SYGVKD. The CDR3 bases are TGTGCCATCAGTCCCGGGACTAGCGGGACTGATACGCAGTATTTT. As protein: CAISPGTSGTDTQYF.

Only a few counts were recorded for this clone. The V and J genes are TRBV5-6 and TRBJ2-7, with 8 bases matching TRBD1. V was clipped by 4 bases and J by 3 bases; unmatched bases: 6. There are 14 residues in the CDR3. Germline lookup yields CDR1 SGHDT and CDR2 YYEEEE. The CDR3 nucleotides are TGTGCCAGCAGCGTGGACAGGGAAGGCTACGAGCAGTACTTC. Protein sequence: CASSVDREGYEQYF.

The chain uses TRBV29-1 and TRBJ1-1; D gene ambiguous. This CDR3 is 11 amino acids long. V was clipped by 5 bases and J by 9 bases, with 13 bases between them. Germline V lookup: CDR1 SQVTM, CDR2 ANQGSEA. The CDR3 nucleotides read TGCAGCGTTACCGAGAACGTACAAGCTTTCTTT. Its protein product is CSVTENVQAFF.

The rearrangement uses TRBV2 and TRBJ2-5; TRBD1 matches at 7 bases. CDR3 length: 14 residues. The germline gives CDR1 SNHLY, CDR2 FYNNEI. V lost 2 bases, J lost 2 bases, and 2 bases stayed unmatched. CDR3 coding DNA: TGTGCCAGCAGTGAAAGGACAGGACAAGAGACCCAGTACTTC. Translation: CASSERTGQETQYF.

V gene TRBV7-2 combines with J gene TRBJ2-5; TRBD1 matches at 8 bases. From germline, CDR1 is SGHTA and CDR2 FQGNSA. The CDR3 consists of 14 residues. Losses at the gene ends were 4 bases for V and 3 bases for J; bases not matched to a gene: 4. CDR3 region: CASSSGQVKETQYF. Here the CDR3 DNA reads TGTGCCAGCAGCTCGGGACAGGTGAAAGAGACCCAGTACTTC.

Here the CDR3 DNA reads TGTGCCAGCAGGAGACAGGGGGCCAGGTCACCCCTCCACTTT. Its translation: CASRRQGARSPLHF. V and J are TRBV2 and TRBJ1-6; 10 nucleotides match TRBD1. In germline, CDR1 is SNHLY, CDR2 FYNNEI. J gave up 10 bases and V 6 bases, and 6 bases lay outside the gene matches. This CDR3 contains 14 residues.

V usage is TRBV5-6 and J usage is TRBJ2-5, with D possibly being TRBD1 (5 bases). The DNA matches TRBJ2-7 better at its end, which makes the J call doubtful. CDR3 length: 15 residues. Germline CDR1 reads SGHDT; CDR2 reads YYEEEE. The CDR3 nucleotides are TGTGCCAGCAGCTTGTCACGACAGTTCTCCTACGAGCAGTACTTC. This translates into CASSLSRQFSYEQYF.

This clone was picked up one time. This chain connects TRBV19 to TRBJ2-7, with TRBD1 identical over 9 bases. CDR1 is LNHDA and CDR2 is SQIVND in the germline V gene (reference sequence). V lost 6 bases, J lost 6 bases, and 18 bases stayed unmatched. The CDR3 contains 17 residues. The CDR3 is CASRANRDRAGGSEQYF. The CDR3 DNA sequence: TGTGCCAGTAGGGCGAACCGGGACAGGGCTGGCGGTTCCGAGCAGTACTTC.